The 27 T cell receptor beta chains presented below share a single source sample, sequenced in a study of blood T cell repertoires in COVID-19. Libraries were prepared by immunoSEQ multiplex PCR; TCRdb keeps only in-frame clonotypes and omits some of them. The table records 450,000 to 500,000 clones, 75% to 90% of them present only once. Sequencing input: PBMCs or T cells enriched from blood (not recorded which). Every receptor here comes from a woman aged 55 to 70 who had recovered from COVID-19.

The chain joins TRBV5-4 to TRBJ1-1; TRBD1 matches 8 bases. The CDR3 is made up of 15 amino acids. V shed 4 bases and J 4 bases; nucleotides not matched to a gene: 9. CDR1 and CDR2 (germline): SGHNT, YYREEE (reference sequence). Here the CDR3 DNA reads TGTGCCAGCAGCCCAAGGACAGGGAGAAGCACTGAAGCTTTCTTT. Translation: CASSPRTGRSTEAFF.

This chain joins TRBV7-9 and TRBJ1-4; TRBD1 agrees at 7 bases. The V segment lost 6 bases and the J segment 6 bases; nucleotides outside the gene matches: 7. The germline gives CDR1 SEHNR, CDR2 FQNEAQ (reference sequence). CDR3 length: 14 residues. The CDR3, as DNA: TGTGCCAGCAGTTTGGGGCAGGGGGATGAAAAACTGTTTTTT. It translates to CASSLGQGDEKLFF.

The chain joins TRBV30 to TRBJ2-2; D ambiguous. Germline V lookup: CDR1 GTSNPN, CDR2 SVGIG (reference sequence). CDR3 length: 13 residues. The V and J ends lost 3 bases and 1 base respectively, with 6 bases between them. The CDR3, as DNA: TGTGCCTGGAGAACGGGGAACACCGGGGAGCTGTTTTTT. Translated: CAWRTGNTGELFF.

The rearrangement links TRBV2 to TRBJ1-5, with 7 bases matching TRBD1. J was trimmed by 2 bases and V by 5 bases; bases with no gene match: 3. This CDR3 is built from 14 residues. Germline V gene lookup returns CDR1 SNHLY and CDR2 FYNNEI. CDR3 nucleotide sequence: TGTGCCAGCAGTAACGACAGGGGCAATCAGCCCCAGCATTTT. Amino acids: CASSNDRGNQPQHF.

V gene TRBV30 combines with J gene TRBJ2-5; a possible D gene is TRBD2 (7 bases). V was cut by 2 bases and J by 4 bases, with 23 bases left in between. Per germline, CDR1 GTSNPN and CDR2 SVGIG (reference sequence). This CDR3 region has 17 residues. CDR3 sequence (DNA): TGTGCCTGGAGTCCAAGAGGGGGGGCGGGTATTGGAGAGACCCAGTACTTC. Protein: CAWSPRGGAGIGETQYF.

The rearrangement links TRBV2 to TRBJ2-5; 10 nucleotides align to TRBD1. V was pared by 1 base and J by 1 base, with 3 bases of the junction left unmatched. The CDR3 sequence is 16 residues long. Germline V lookup: CDR1 SNHLY, CDR2 FYNNEI. Here the CDR3 DNA reads TGTGCCAGCAGTGAAGGGACAGGGGGATTCCAAGAGACCCAGTACTTC. Translation: CASSEGTGGFQETQYF.

This clone was observed once. This CDR3 reads CASSRSGTEDTQYF. The CDR3 nucleotides read TGTGCCAGCTCACGATCCGGGACAGAAGATACGCAGTATTTT. The V and J genes are TRBV9 and TRBJ2-3, with 7 nucleotides matching TRBD1. This CDR3 has 14 residues. Germline CDR1 is SGDLS and CDR2 is YYNGEE. V gave up 7 bases and J gave up 5 bases; unmatched junction bases: 10.

In this sample, this clone turned up a few times. The chain recombines TRBV29-1 with TRBJ1-5, with TRBD1 matching 12 bases. Germline V gene sequence: CDR1 SQVTM, CDR2 ANQGSEA. There are 17 residues in the CDR3. Germline trimming cut 1 base from V and 6 bases from J; bases unmatched to any gene: 10. Here the CDR3 reads CSVEVLRDRGQGQPQHF. Here the CDR3 DNA reads TGCAGCGTTGAAGTACTTAGGGACAGGGGGCAAGGTCAGCCCCAGCATTTT.

This clone was observed a handful of times. V and J are TRBV7-9 and TRBJ1-4; weak D call: TRBD1 (6 bases). V lost 2 bases and J 8 bases, leaving 9 bases between the germline ends. The CDR3 length is 13 residues. The germline gives CDR1 SEHNR, CDR2 FQNEAQ (reference sequence). Written as DNA, the CDR3 is TGTGCCAGCAGCTTAAGCGGGGGCGAAAAACTGTTTTTT. This sequence encodes CASSLSGGEKLFF.

In this sample, this clone turned up a few times. Here the CDR3 reads CASSVAGGTDTQYF. CDR3 nucleotides: TGCGCCAGCAGCGTGGCGGGGGGGACAGATACGCAGTATTTT. The gene calls are TRBV5-1 and TRBJ2-3, with 9 bases aligning to TRBD2. The CDR3 loop spans 14 amino acids. Germline V gene lookup returns CDR1 SGHRS and CDR2 YFSETQ. J lost 3 bases, V lost 4 bases, and 3 bases had no gene match.

The rearrangement links TRBV27 to TRBJ2-6, with 9 bases lining up with TRBD1. This CDR3 spans 17 amino acids. Germline-derived CDR1 and CDR2 are MNHEY and SMNVEV (reference sequence). With V trimmed by 4 bases and J by 4 bases, 8 bases remained unmatched. The CDR3 reads CASSSSRDREGANVLTF. DNA for the CDR3: TGTGCCAGCAGTTCGTCCCGGGACAGGGAGGGGGCCAACGTCCTGACTTTC.

This clone appeared a single time. The chain recombines TRBV5-1 with TRBJ2-7; the match to TRBD1 covers 7 bases. V lost 3 bases to trimming and J lost 3 bases; unmatched junction nucleotides: 3. The CDR3 covers 13 residues. The germline V gene has CDR1 SGHRS and CDR2 YFSETQ. In nucleotides, the CDR3 is TGCGCCAGCAGCTGGGACAGTCTCTACGAGCAGTACTTC. Its translation is CASSWDSLYEQYF.

The rearrangement uses TRBV24-1 and TRBJ2-1; 15 nucleotides match TRBD2. V lost 3 bases to trimming and J lost 6 bases; unmatched junction nucleotides: 2. This CDR3 region has 16 residues. Germline V gives CDR1 KGHDR, CDR2 SFDVKD. The CDR3 spells CATSDVGLAGGNEQFF. In DNA form, the CDR3 reads TGTGCCACCAGTGATGTGGGACTAGCGGGGGGCAATGAGCAGTTCTTC.

In its sample, this clone was seen a few times. V and J are TRBV11-2 and TRBJ2-7, with D perhaps matching TRBD1 (5 bases). The CDR3 sequence is 12 residues long. V shed 0 bases and J shed 7 bases, with 7 bases lying between them. Per the germline V gene, CDR1 is SGHAT and CDR2 is FQNNGV. CDR3 nucleotide sequence: TGTGCCAGCAGCTTAGACAGGGCGGAGCAGTACTTC. Protein product: CASSLDRAEQYF.

In nucleotides, the CDR3 is TGCGCCAGCAGCCAAGGAACAGGGTCTGGAAACACCATATATTTT. The encoded protein is CASSQGTGSGNTIYF. This chain uses TRBV4-1 with TRBJ1-3, with D possibly TRBD1 on 6 matching bases. V was trimmed by 1 base and J by 1 base, leaving 8 bases between them. The CDR3 runs to 15 residues. Germline assignment: CDR1 MGHRA and CDR2 YSYEKL.

This clone was counted only a few times. The rearrangement links TRBV5-1 to TRBJ2-2, with 10 nucleotides matching TRBD2. V was clipped by 3 bases and J by 5 bases; unmatched bases: 4. This CDR3 region has 15 residues. In germline, CDR1 is SGHRS, CDR2 YFSETQ. In DNA form, the CDR3 reads TGCGCCAGCAGCTATACTAGCGGGGCGACCGGGGAGCTGTTTTTT. Protein sequence: CASSYTSGATGELFF.

The chain joins TRBV27 to TRBJ2-4; D remains ambiguous. The V end lost 4 bases, the J end lost 0 bases, and 10 bases lay between the germline ends. The length of the CDR3 is 15 residues. Germline values: CDR1 MNHEY, CDR2 SMNVEV (reference sequence). The CDR3 DNA reads TGTGCCAGCAGTTCCGTTGGCTTAGCCAAAAACATTCAGTACTTC. Translation: CASSSVGLAKNIQYF.

The V gene is TRBV4-2, the J gene TRBJ2-5, with a possible D match to TRBD2 (5 bases). V gave up 4 bases and J gave up 2 bases, with 8 bases separating them. The CDR3 is 13 amino acids. Germline CDR1 is LGHNA and CDR2 is YNFKEQ. The CDR3 nucleotides read TGTGCCAGCAGCCCCGGGGTTCAAGAGACCCAGTACTTC. It specifies CASSPGVQETQYF.

The CDR3 region has the DNA TGTGCCAGCAGTTTTTCCAGGGGGCGCAACACCGGGGAGCTGTTTTTT. This translates into CASSFSRGRNTGELFF. The rearrangement joins TRBV27 to TRBJ2-2, with TRBD1 matching 8 bases. Germline V gene data show CDR1 as MNHEY and CDR2 as SMNVEV (reference sequence). Trimming removed 3 bases from V and 2 bases from J; junction bases left unmatched: 5. This CDR3 has 16 residues.

The chain couples TRBV2 to TRBJ1-1; D may be TRBD1 (5 bases). CDR3 length: 15 residues. V was trimmed by 0 bases and J by 5 bases, leaving 13 bases between them. CDR1 SNHLY and CDR2 FYNNEI come from the germline V gene. Here the CDR3 reads CASSEARGGRTEAFF. DNA for the CDR3: TGTGCCAGCAGTGAAGCGAGGGGAGGAAGGACTGAAGCTTTCTTT.

In its sample, this clone was seen once. V usage is TRBV19 and J usage is TRBJ2-5; the match to TRBD1 covers 11 bases. J lost 1 base, V lost 5 bases, and 6 bases had no gene match. CDR1 is LNHDA, CDR2 SQIVND, per germline (reference sequence). The CDR3 covers 16 residues. CDR3 DNA: TGTGCCAGTAGTCGGGGACAGGGGGGCGTCCAAGAGACCCAGTACTTC. It is translated as CASSRGQGGVQETQYF.

V is TRBV11-2 and J is TRBJ1-6; 8 bases match TRBD1. The V gene end was trimmed by 5 bases and the J gene end by 0 bases; junction bases not matched to a gene: 3. The CDR3 extends over 16 amino acids. The germline gives CDR1 SGHAT, CDR2 FQNNGV. For the CDR3, the DNA is TGTGCCAGCAGCCCCACAGGGGGCTCCTATAATTCACCCCTCCACTTT. Protein: CASSPTGGSYNSPLHF. The complete variable domain, with remaining parts taken from reference TRBV11-2 and TRBJ1-6, reads EAGVAQSPRYKIIEKRQSVAFWCNPISGHATLYWYQQILGQGPKLLIQFQNNGVVDDSQLPKDRFSAERLKGVDSTLKIQPAKLEDSAVYLCASSPTGGSYNSPLHFGNGTRLTVT.

This sequence joins TRBV5-8 and TRBJ2-5; 7 positions agree with TRBD2. The junction had 6 bases not matched to a gene; V was cut back by 5 bases and J by 5 bases. Germline CDR1 and CDR2: SGHTS and YDEGEE. The CDR3 has 13 amino acids. For the CDR3, the DNA is TGTGCCAGCAGGTGGACCGGGGGGGAGACCCAGTACTTC. It is translated as CASRWTGGETQYF.

This clone was picked up one time. The chain joins TRBV19 to TRBJ2-1; D remains ambiguous. Germline V gene data show CDR1 as LNHDA and CDR2 as SQIVND (reference sequence). The CDR3 extends over 15 amino acids. The V end lost 5 bases, the J end lost 0 bases, and 11 bases lay between the germline ends. The CDR3: CASSVGPSSYNEQFF. The CDR3 DNA sequence: TGTGCCAGTAGTGTAGGTCCGAGCTCCTACAATGAGCAGTTCTTC.

The chain combines TRBV10-3 with TRBJ2-7, with a possible D match to TRBD2 (5 bases). CDR3 length equals 13 residues. The germline gives CDR1 ENHRY, CDR2 SYGVKD. V lost 3 bases, J lost 3 bases, and 9 bases lay in between. CDR3 residues: CAISDGNNYEQYV. The DNA of the CDR3 is TGTGCCATCAGTGACGGGAACAACTACGAGCAGTACGTC.

V gene TRBV19 combines with J gene TRBJ2-4, with 7 nucleotides matching TRBD2. The V and J ends lost 4 bases and 6 bases, in that order; junction bases with no gene match: 15. CDR3 length: 17 amino acids. CDR1 is LNHDA, CDR2 SQIVND, per germline (reference sequence). As DNA, the CDR3 is TGTGCCAGTAGTACTTCTAGTCGGGGGAGGGTTTCAAACATTCAGTACTTC. It specifies CASSTSSRGRVSNIQYF.

This clone was recorded once. The CDR3 loop is CAWSPDSYEQYF. Here the CDR3 DNA reads TGTGCCTGGAGTCCGGACAGCTACGAGCAGTACTTC. The J gene is TRBJ2-7, the V gene TRBV30; a possible D gene is TRBD1 (6 bases). The CDR3 runs 12 residues. The germline CDR1 and CDR2 sequences are GTSNPN and SVGIG (reference sequence). Trimming left V 2 bases short and J 3 bases short, with 8 bases between.